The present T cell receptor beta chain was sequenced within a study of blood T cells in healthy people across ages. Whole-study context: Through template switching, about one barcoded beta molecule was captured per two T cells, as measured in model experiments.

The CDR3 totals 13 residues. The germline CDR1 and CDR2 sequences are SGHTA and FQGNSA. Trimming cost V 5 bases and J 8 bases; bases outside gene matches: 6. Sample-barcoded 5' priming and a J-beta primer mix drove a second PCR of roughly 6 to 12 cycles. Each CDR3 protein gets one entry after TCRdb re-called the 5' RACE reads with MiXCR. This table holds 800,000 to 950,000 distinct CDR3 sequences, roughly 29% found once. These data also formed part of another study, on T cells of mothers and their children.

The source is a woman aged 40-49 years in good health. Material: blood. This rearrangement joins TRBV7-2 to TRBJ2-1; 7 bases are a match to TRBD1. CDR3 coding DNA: TGTGCCAGCAGCGAAGACAGGGTCTATGAGCAGTTCTTC. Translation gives CASSEDRVYEQFF. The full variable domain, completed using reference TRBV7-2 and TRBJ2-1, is GAGVSQSPSNKVTEKGKDVELRCDPISGHTALYWYRQSLGQGLEFLIYFQGNSAPDKSGLPSDRFSAERTGGSVSTLTIQRTQQEDSAVYLCASSEDRVYEQFFGPGTRLTVL.